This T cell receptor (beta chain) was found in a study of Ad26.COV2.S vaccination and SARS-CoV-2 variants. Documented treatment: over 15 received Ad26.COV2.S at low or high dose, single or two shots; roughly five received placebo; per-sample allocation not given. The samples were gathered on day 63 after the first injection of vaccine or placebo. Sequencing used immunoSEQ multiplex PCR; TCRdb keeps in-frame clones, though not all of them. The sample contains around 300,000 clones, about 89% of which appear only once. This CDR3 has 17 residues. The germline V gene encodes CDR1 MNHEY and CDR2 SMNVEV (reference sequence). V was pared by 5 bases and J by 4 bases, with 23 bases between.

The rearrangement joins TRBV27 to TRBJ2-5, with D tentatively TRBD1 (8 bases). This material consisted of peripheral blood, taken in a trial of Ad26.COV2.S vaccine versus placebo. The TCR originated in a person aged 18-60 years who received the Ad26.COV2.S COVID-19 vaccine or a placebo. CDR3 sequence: CASSPGGLGTGAETQYF. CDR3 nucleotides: TGTGCCAGCAGTCCGGGAGGTTTGGGGACAGGAGCAGAGACCCAGTACTTC.